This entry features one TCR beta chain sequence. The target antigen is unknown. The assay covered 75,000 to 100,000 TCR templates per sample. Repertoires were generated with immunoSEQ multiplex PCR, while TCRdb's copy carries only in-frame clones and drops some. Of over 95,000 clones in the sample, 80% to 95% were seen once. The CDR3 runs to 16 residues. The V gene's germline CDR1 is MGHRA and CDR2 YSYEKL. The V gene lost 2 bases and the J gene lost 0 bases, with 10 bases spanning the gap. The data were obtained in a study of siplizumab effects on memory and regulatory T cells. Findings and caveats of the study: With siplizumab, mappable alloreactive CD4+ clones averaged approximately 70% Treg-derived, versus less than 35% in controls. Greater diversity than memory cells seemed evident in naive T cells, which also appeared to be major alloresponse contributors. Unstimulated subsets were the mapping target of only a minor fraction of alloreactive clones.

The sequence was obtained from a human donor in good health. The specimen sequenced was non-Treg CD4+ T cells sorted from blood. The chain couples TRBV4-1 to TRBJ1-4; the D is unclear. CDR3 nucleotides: TGCGCCAGCAGCCAAACACCGGTAGCAACTAATGAAAAACTGTTTTTT. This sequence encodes CASSQTPVATNEKLFF.